This entry lists 10 T cell receptor beta chains sequenced from one sample in a study of T cells in localized non-small cell lung cancer. Method: immunoSEQ multiplex PCR; TCRdb's copy keeps in-frame clones and lacks some. The data contain around 35,000 clones, 93% of them singletons. The input for sequencing was peripheral blood, taken before any cancer treatment. The source is a female donor older than 55 with stage I lung adenocarcinoma.

The gene calls are TRBV5-1 and TRBJ1-2; TRBD1 is a possible D gene (6 bases). CDR1 is SGHRS and CDR2 is YFSETQ in the germline V gene. V was trimmed by 0 bases and J by 7 bases, leaving 13 bases between them. This CDR3 comprises 14 residues. The CDR3 coding sequence is TGCGCCAGCAGCTTGGCCGCACAGGGTGTTGGCTACACCTTC. Its protein is CASSLAAQGVGYTF.

The rearrangement joins TRBV4-2 to TRBJ1-5; 7 nucleotides line up with TRBD1. This CDR3 contains 15 residues. Germline CDR1 LGHNA, CDR2 YNFKEQ. Losses at the gene ends were 0 bases for V and 7 bases for J; bases not matched to a gene: 6. CDR3 sequence (DNA): TGTGCCAGCAGCCAAGATGGGACAGCCCTGCAGCCCCAGCATTTT. This codes for CASSQDGTALQPQHF.

As concerns this clone: Germline is not matched at one junction end, which may reflect a read error. V usage is TRBV30 and J usage is TRBJ1-3, with D uncertain. The CDR3 extends over 12 amino acids. CDR1 and CDR2 from the germline V gene are GTSNPN and SVGIG (reference sequence). CDR3 region: CAWTGSGNTTYF. CDR3 sequence (DNA): TGTGCCTGGACTGGTTCTGGAAACACCACATATTTT.

The J gene is TRBJ2-1, the V gene TRBV5-6, with a possible D match to TRBD2 (5 bases). V gave up 4 bases and J gave up 7 bases, with 15 bases separating them. This CDR3 region has 14 residues. Germline lookup yields CDR1 SGHDT and CDR2 YYEEEE. CDR3 nucleotides: TGTGCCAGCAGCCCCCGGACTGGGCAAAATGAGCAGTTCTTC. This gives the protein CASSPRTGQNEQFF.

The chain recombines TRBV10-3 with TRBJ1-5; 12 bases align to TRBD1. The J segment lost 2 bases and the V segment lost 8 bases, leaving 10 bases of the junction unmatched. The CDR3 totals 17 residues. CDR1 and CDR2 (germline): ENHRY, SYGVKD. CDR3 in amino acids: CAIAPGTGGNGNQPQHF. The DNA of the CDR3 is TGTGCCATCGCGCCCGGGACAGGGGGCAATGGCAATCAGCCCCAGCATTTT.

The rearrangement joins TRBV10-2 to TRBJ1-6; D is undetermined. The V end was cut by 2 bases, the J end by 14 bases, with 7 bases between. The V gene's germline CDR1 is WSHSY and CDR2 SAAADI. This CDR3 is built from 11 residues. In DNA form, the CDR3 reads TGCGCCAGCAGTGAGGCCCGGGCCCTCCACTTT. Its protein is CASSEARALHF.

The rearrangement joins TRBV4-3 to TRBJ2-5; weak D call: TRBD1 (6 bases). The CDR3 spans 14 residues. Trimming removed 0 bases at V and 9 bases at J, with 14 bases between. Germline CDR1 and CDR2: LGHNA and YSLEER. In nucleotides, the CDR3 is TGCGCCAGCAGCCAAGAGCAGGGGCTGGGGGCCCAGTACTTC. Protein sequence: CASSQEQGLGAQYF.

This chain connects TRBV21-1 to TRBJ1-2; the DNA was not used to check the table's D call, TRBD1. TRBV21-1 is annotated as a pseudogene. This CDR3 has 15 amino acids. The CDR3 here is CASSKERTENYGYTF. DNA for the CDR3: TGTGCCAGCAGCAAAGAGAGGACAGAGAACTATGGCTACACCTTC.

This chain joins TRBV19 and TRBJ1-5; TRBD1 might be the D (5 bases). The CDR3 length is 16 residues. Germline V lookup: CDR1 LNHDA, CDR2 SQIVND (reference sequence). The V and J ends lost 6 bases and 1 base respectively, with 16 bases between them. The CDR3 nucleotides read TGTGCCAGTAGGACCCCCGGGCGGGGCAGCAATCAGCCCCAGCATTTT. Translating it yields CASRTPGRGSNQPQHF.

The chain has TRBV15 and TRBJ1-2, with D perhaps TRBD1 (6 bases). Germline CDR1 is LNHNV and CDR2 is YYDKDF (reference sequence). The CDR3 consists of 18 residues. V was pared by 0 bases and J by 6 bases, with 23 bases between. CDR3 sequence (DNA): TGTGCCACCAGCAGAGAAATTGTAGTAGGCAGGGGAATAGATGGCTACACCTTC. It yields the protein CATSREIVVGRGIDGYTF.